Listed here are 18 T cell receptor beta chains from one sample, sequenced in a study of cytotoxic CD8 clonotypes in ibrutinib-treated CLL. Sequencing was performed with immunoSEQ multiplex PCR; in TCRdb, only in-frame clones are kept and a portion is missing. The data hold roughly 40,000 clones, with 60% to 80% observed a single time. This specimen consisted of PBMCs, obtained after 12 months of ibrutinib treatment. These receptors were obtained from a human donor with chronic lymphocytic leukemia.

The chain recombines TRBV28 with TRBJ1-4, with D possibly TRBD1 on 5 matching bases. V was pared by 5 bases and J by 10 bases, with 23 bases between. Germline V gene data show CDR1 as MDHEN and CDR2 as SYDVKM. This CDR3 has 16 amino acids. CDR3 sequence: CASSLPGSGGIRKLFF. The CDR3, as DNA: TGTGCCAGCAGTCTACCTGGTTCTGGGGGAATTAGAAAACTGTTTTTT.

V and J are TRBV14 and TRBJ2-1, with unresolved D. This CDR3 spans 14 amino acids. V was clipped by 5 bases and J by 0 bases, with 8 bases between them. CDR1 is SGHDN and CDR2 is FVKESK in the germline V gene. The CDR3 loop is CASSEFDSYNEQFF. The CDR3 DNA reads TGTGCCAGCAGCGAATTCGACTCCTACAATGAGCAGTTCTTC.

The gene calls are TRBV4-1 and TRBJ2-3; possible D gene TRBD2, 6 bases. This CDR3 has 15 residues. Germline CDR1 is MGHRA and CDR2 is YSYEKL. V lost 8 bases and J lost 3, with 18 bases in between. In DNA form, the CDR3 reads TGCGCCAGCGCTTCAATCGGCGGGAAAACAGATACGCAGTATTTT. Amino acids: CASASIGGKTDTQYF.

DNA of the CDR3: TGTGCCAGCAGCTTATCCGACAGGGGGAATCGGGCTTTCTTT. Protein product: CASSLSDRGNRAFF. The chain couples TRBV7-9 to TRBJ1-1; TRBD1 matches 9 bases. V lost 2 bases to trimming and J lost 11 bases; unmatched junction nucleotides: 9. This CDR3 is built from 14 residues. Germline values: CDR1 SEHNR, CDR2 FQNEAQ (reference sequence).

This clone showed up just once. V gene TRBV4-2 combines with J gene TRBJ2-3, with 12 bases fitting TRBD2. The CDR3 length is 19 residues. Germline CDR1 is LGHNA and CDR2 is YNFKEQ. With 4 bases clipped from V and 5 bases from J, the junction kept 16 bases outside the gene matches. The chain's CDR3 is CASSPGRSLAGGPGDTQYF. CDR3 in DNA: TGTGCCAGCAGCCCAGGAAGGTCGCTAGCGGGAGGGCCGGGAGATACGCAGTATTTT.

The rearrangement joins TRBV4-2 to TRBJ2-1; perhaps TRBD2 as D (6 bases). V lost 4 bases and J 5 bases, leaving 18 bases between the germline ends. The CDR3 has 16 residues. Germline CDR1 reads LGHNA; CDR2 reads YNFKEQ. The CDR3 DNA reads as TGTGCCAGCAGCCCCCGGGAGCGAGGTACCCACAATGAGCAGTTCTTC. Protein sequence: CASSPRERGTHNEQFF.

The chain links TRBV10-1 to TRBJ2-3, with TRBD2 matching over 11 bases. This CDR3 has 16 residues. Germline lookup yields CDR1 WNHNN and CDR2 SYGVQD (reference sequence). The J segment lost 6 bases and the V segment lost 3 bases, leaving 8 bases of the junction unmatched. CDR3 coding DNA: TGCGCCAGCAGTGATGCTAGCGGGAGGTCCCCGGATACGCAGTATTTT. It codes for CASSDASGRSPDTQYF.

This sequence joins TRBV29-1 and TRBJ2-7; tentative D call: TRBD2 (6 bases). Germline-derived CDR1 and CDR2 are SQVTM and ANQGSEA. V was cut by 5 bases and J by 1 base, with 9 bases left in between. The CDR3 is made up of 12 amino acids. In nucleotides, the CDR3 is TGCAGCGTTCAACGGGGGTCCTACGAGCAGTACTTC. It encodes CSVQRGSYEQYF.

J is TRBJ1-2 and V is TRBV9; no clear D gene. Germline V gene sequence: CDR1 SGDLS, CDR2 YYNGEE. V was trimmed by 0 bases and J by 10 bases, leaving 10 bases between them. This CDR3 is built from 12 residues. The chain's CDR3 is CASSVGTGDYTF. In nucleotides, the CDR3 is TGTGCCAGCAGCGTAGGGACCGGAGACTACACCTTC.

This rearrangement joins TRBV19 to TRBJ1-1, with D tentatively TRBD1 (5 bases). V lost 7 bases to trimming and J lost 10 bases, with 25 bases between them. The CDR3 is made up of 15 amino acids. The germline CDR1 and CDR2 sequences are LNHDA and SQIVND (reference sequence). CDR3 sequence (DNA): TGTGCCAGTAAGCCCGCCTTGGACACCCTAATGGGAGCTTTCTTT. The encoded protein is CASKPALDTLMGAFF.

Only a few counts were recorded for this clone. V usage is TRBV7-6 and J usage is TRBJ2-1; D possibly matches TRBD1 or TRBD2 (6 bases each). V was cut by 1 base and J by 6 bases, with 13 bases left in between. Per the germline V gene, CDR1 is SGHVS and CDR2 is FNYEAQ. The CDR3 spans 15 residues. CDR3 amino acids: CASSLVGGPVNEQFF. In DNA form, the CDR3 reads TGTGCCAGCAGCTTAGTAGGGGGGCCTGTCAATGAGCAGTTCTTC.

The gene calls are TRBV2 and TRBJ2-1, with D possibly TRBD2 on 6 matching bases. With 7 bases removed from V and 9 bases from J, the gap between germline ends came to 16 bases. Germline V gene sequence: CDR1 SNHLY, CDR2 FYNNEI. The CDR3 extends over 13 amino acids. The CDR3 reads CASMEGKGGEQFF. CDR3 in DNA: TGTGCCAGCATGGAGGGAAAGGGAGGTGAGCAGTTCTTC.

The CDR3 bases are TGTGCCAGTAGTAGAGGGCAGGGGGTAGCGGGGGCCAACGTCCTGACTTTC. Amino acids: CASSRGQGVAGANVLTF. This rearrangement joins TRBV19 to TRBJ2-6; 7 nucleotides agree with TRBD1. Germline CDR1 is LNHDA and CDR2 is SQIVND (reference sequence). J was trimmed by 4 bases and V by 4 bases; bases with no gene match: 10. This CDR3 contains 17 residues. Full variable domain (outside the CDR3, taken from reference TRBV19 and TRBJ2-6): DGGITQSPKYLFRKEGQNVTLSCEQNLNHDAMYWYRQDPGQGLRLIYYSQIVNDFQKGDIAEGYSVSREKKESFPLTVTSAQKNPTAFYLCASSRGQGVAGANVLTFGAGSRLTVL.

V gene TRBV4-2 combines with J gene TRBJ1-1; 7 bases are shared with TRBD1. CDR1 is LGHNA, CDR2 YNFKEQ, per germline. The CDR3 extends over 15 amino acids. V lost 5 bases and J lost 0; bases outside the gene matches: 6. CDR3 coding DNA: TGTGCCAGCAGCACAGGGGCGAGGGTGAACACTGAAGCTTTCTTT. Translating it yields CASSTGARVNTEAFF.

The chain employs TRBV15 and TRBJ2-1; 9 bases match TRBD1. The CDR3 consists of 16 residues. CDR1 is LNHNV, CDR2 YYDKDF, per germline (reference sequence). Germline trimming cut 1 base from V and 6 bases from J; bases unmatched to any gene: 7. CDR3 sequence: CATSRVGTGYSNEQFF. In DNA, the CDR3 is TGTGCCACCAGCAGAGTCGGGACAGGGTATAGCAATGAGCAGTTCTTC. The full variable domain, completed using reference TRBV15 and TRBJ2-1, is DAMVIQNPRYQVTQFGKPVTLSCSQTLNHNVMYWYQQKSSQAPKLLFHYYDKDFNNEADTPDNFQSRRPNTSFCFLDIRSPGLGDTAMYLCATSRVGTGYSNEQFFGPGTRLTVL.

The J gene is TRBJ2-7, the V gene TRBV5-1, with D tentatively TRBD1 (6 bases). Per germline, CDR1 SGHRS and CDR2 YFSETQ. V was pared by 0 bases and J by 2 bases, with 12 bases between. This CDR3 is 15 amino acids long. CDR3 in amino acids: CASSLVGTTTYEQYF. The CDR3 DNA follows: TGCGCCAGCAGCTTGGTGGGGACAACCACCTACGAGCAGTACTTC.

The chain combines TRBV5-1 with TRBJ2-5; maybe TRBD2 (5 bases). V shed 2 bases and J shed 5 bases, with 13 bases lying between them. Germline CDR1 is SGHRS and CDR2 is YFSETQ. The CDR3 runs 14 residues. For the CDR3, the DNA is TGCGCCAGCAGCTTACCAGAGAGGGCGGAGACCCAGTACTTC. It translates to CASSLPERAETQYF.

The chain uses TRBV5-4 and TRBJ2-3, with D maybe TRBD2 (7 bases). CDR1 and CDR2 from the germline V gene are SGHNT and YYREEE (reference sequence). CDR3 length: 15 amino acids. V was clipped by 4 bases and J by 4 bases, with 16 bases between them. For the CDR3, the DNA is TGTGCCAGCAGCCTACTGACCGGGGGGCCAGATACGCAGTATTTT. Amino acid sequence: CASSLLTGGPDTQYF.